This TCR beta chain derives from a study of T cell changes during pregnancy in multiple sclerosis (dated by TCRdb to the late 2010s). Regarding the study in general: In women with multiple sclerosis, the researchers looked at how the T cell repertoire shifted as pregnancy progressed.

The library was prepared using the immunoSEQ multiplex PCR assay. In its TCRdb copy, this immuneACCESS table keeps in-frame sequences only and misses some clones. Where compared with another copy, unresolved V genes explain less than half of these, and the others have no known cause. For this sample there are 40,000 to 50,000 clones; approximately 94% appear just once. The ten most abundant clones make up 7.5% to 10% of the sample. About this clone: The clone's antigen remains unknown. It has no much larger one-base neighbor in the sample; base qualities were not kept.

The CDR3 sequence holds 15 residues, the cysteine and phenylalanine included. CDR3 DNA only is kept here, 45 bases in frame from base 1. The germline V gene (reference sequence) gives CDR1 as SGHAT and CDR2 as FQDESV. Ends trimmed: V by 5 bases, J by 7 bases; bases unmatched to a gene: 14. The receptor was isolated from a female donor with multiple sclerosis, enrolled in a pregnancy study. In this chain, TRBV11-1 is recombined with TRBJ2-7, and 7 junction bases match TRBD2. This sample comprised CD8+ T cells from peripheral blood mononuclear cells, obtained in the third trimester of pregnancy. The encoded CDR3 is CASSPRDYIWGEQYF. The bases read TGTGCCAGCAGCCCTCGGGACTACATTTGGGGAGAGCAGTACTTC.